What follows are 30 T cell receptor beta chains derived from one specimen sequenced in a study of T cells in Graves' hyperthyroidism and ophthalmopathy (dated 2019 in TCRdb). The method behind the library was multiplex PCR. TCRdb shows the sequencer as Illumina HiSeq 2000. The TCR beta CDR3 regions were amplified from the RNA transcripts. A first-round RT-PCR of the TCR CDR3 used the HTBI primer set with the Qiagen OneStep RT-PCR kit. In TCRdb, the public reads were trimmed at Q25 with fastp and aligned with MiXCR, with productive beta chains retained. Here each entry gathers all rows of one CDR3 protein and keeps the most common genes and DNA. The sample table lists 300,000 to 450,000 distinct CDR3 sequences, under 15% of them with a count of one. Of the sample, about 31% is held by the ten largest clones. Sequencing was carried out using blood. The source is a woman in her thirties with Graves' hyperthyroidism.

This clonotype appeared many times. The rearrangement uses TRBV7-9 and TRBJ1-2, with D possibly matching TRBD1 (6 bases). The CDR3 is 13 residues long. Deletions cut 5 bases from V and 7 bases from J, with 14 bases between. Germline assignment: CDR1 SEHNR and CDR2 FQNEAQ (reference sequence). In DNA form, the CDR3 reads TGTGCCAGCAGCCCCCTAACAGGGTTTGGCTACACCTTC. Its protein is CASSPLTGFGYTF.

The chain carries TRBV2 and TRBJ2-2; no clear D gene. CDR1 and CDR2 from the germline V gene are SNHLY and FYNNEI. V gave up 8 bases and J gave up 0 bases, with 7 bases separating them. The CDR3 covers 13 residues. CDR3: CASAASNTGELFF. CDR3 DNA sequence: TGTGCCAGCGCGGCCTCGAACACCGGGGAGCTGTTTTTT.

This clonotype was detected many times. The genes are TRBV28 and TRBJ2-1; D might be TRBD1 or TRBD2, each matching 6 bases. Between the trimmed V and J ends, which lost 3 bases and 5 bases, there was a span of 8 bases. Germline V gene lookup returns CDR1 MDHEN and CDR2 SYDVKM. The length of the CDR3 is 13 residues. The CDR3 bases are TGTGCCAGCAGTTTGGGGGGCCACAATGAGCAGTTCTTC. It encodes CASSLGGHNEQFF. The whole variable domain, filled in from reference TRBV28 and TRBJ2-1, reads DVKVTQSSRYLVKRTGEKVFLECVQDMDHENMFWYRQDPGLGLRLIYFSYDVKMKEKGDIPEGYSVSREKKERFSLILESASTNQTSMYLCASSLGGHNEQFFGPGTRLTVL.

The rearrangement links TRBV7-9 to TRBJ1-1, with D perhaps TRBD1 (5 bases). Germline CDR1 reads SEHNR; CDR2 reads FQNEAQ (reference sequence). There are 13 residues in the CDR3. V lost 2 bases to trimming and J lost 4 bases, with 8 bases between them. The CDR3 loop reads CASSLRDPTEAFF. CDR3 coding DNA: TGTGCCAGCAGCTTAAGGGACCCCACTGAAGCTTTCTTT.

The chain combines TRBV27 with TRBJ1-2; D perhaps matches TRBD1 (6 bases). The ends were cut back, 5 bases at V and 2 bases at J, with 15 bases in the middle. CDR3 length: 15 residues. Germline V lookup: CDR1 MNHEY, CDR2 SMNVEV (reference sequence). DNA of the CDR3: TGTGCCAGCAGTCCGGCGGCGGGGGGCAACTATGGCTACACCTTC. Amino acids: CASSPAAGGNYGYTF.

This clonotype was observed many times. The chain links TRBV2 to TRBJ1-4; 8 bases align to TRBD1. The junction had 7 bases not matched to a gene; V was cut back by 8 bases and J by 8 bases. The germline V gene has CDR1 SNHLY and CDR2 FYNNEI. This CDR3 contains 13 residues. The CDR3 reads CASSRQGSEKLFF. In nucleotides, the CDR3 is TGTGCCAGCTCTCGACAGGGGTCAGAAAAACTGTTTTTT.

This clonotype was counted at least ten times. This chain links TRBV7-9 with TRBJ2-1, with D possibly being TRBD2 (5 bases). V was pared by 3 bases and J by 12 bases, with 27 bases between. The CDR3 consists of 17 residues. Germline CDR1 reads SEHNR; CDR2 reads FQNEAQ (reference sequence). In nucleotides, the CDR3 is TGTGCCAGCAGCTTGGCCCCTTTGAGCGGCTCCCTTCTAGGGCAGTTCTTC. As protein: CASSLAPLSGSLLGQFF.

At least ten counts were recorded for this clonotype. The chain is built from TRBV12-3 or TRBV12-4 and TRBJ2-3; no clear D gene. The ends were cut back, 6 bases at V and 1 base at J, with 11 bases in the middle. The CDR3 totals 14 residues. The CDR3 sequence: CASRTRMGTDTQYF. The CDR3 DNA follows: TGTGCCAGCAGAACCCGAATGGGCACAGATACGCAGTATTTT.

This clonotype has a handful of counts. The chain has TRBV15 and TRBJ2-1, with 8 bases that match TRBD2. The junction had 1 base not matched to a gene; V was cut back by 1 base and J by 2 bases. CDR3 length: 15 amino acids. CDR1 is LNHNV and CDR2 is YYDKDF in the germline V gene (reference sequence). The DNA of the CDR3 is TGTGCCACCAGCAGAGTACTAGCGGCCTACAATGAGCAGTTCTTC. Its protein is CATSRVLAAYNEQFF.

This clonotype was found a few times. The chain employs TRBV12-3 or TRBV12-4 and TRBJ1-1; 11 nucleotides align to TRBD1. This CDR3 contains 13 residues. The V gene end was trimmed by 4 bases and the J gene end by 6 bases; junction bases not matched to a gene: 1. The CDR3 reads CASSWDRGAEAFF. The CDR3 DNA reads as TGTGCCAGCAGTTGGGACAGGGGGGCTGAAGCTTTCTTT.

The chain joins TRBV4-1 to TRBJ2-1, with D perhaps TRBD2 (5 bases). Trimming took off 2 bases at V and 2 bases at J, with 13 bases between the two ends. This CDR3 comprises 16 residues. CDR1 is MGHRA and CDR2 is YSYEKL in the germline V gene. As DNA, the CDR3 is TGCGCCAGCAGCCAAACCCCAAAGAGGGCCTACAATGAGCAGTTCTTC. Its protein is CASSQTPKRAYNEQFF.

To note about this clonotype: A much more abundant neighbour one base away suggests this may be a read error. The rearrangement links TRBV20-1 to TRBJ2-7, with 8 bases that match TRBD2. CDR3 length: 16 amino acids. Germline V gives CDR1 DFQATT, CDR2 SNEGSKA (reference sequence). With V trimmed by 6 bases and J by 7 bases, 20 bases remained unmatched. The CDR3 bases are TGCAGTGCACAAGGCGGCCTAGCGGGTGAGGTCGATGAGCAGTACTTC. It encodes CSAQGGLAGEVDEQYF.

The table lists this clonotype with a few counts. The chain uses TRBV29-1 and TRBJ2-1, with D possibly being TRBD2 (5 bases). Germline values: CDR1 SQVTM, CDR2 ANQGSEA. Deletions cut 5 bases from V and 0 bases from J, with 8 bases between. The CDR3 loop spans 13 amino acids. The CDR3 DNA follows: TGCAGCGTTTCAGCGGACTCCTACAATGAGCAGTTCTTC. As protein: CSVSADSYNEQFF.

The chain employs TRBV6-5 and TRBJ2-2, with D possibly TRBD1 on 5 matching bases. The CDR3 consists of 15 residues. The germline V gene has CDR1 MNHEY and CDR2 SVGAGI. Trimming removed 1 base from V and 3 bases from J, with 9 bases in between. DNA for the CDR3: TGTGCCAGCAGTTACTGGGGCCTTGACACCGGGGAGCTGTTTTTT. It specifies CASSYWGLDTGELFF.

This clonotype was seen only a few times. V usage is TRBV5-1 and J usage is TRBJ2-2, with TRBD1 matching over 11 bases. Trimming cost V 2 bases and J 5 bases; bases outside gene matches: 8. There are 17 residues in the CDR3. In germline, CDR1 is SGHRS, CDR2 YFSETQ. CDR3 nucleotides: TGCGCCAGCAGCTTACGGACCGGGACAGGGGGAACCGGGGAGCTGTTTTTT. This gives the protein CASSLRTGTGGTGELFF.

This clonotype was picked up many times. The DNA for the CDR3 is TGTGCCAGCTCACCAAACTGGGGGACAGCTGGAAACACCATATATTTT. Translating gives CASSPNWGTAGNTIYF. The chain links TRBV18 to TRBJ1-3, with 7 nucleotides matching TRBD1. Trimming took 2 bases from V and 2 from J; bases not matched to a gene: 6. The CDR3 has 16 residues. From germline, CDR1 is KGHSH and CDR2 LQKENI.

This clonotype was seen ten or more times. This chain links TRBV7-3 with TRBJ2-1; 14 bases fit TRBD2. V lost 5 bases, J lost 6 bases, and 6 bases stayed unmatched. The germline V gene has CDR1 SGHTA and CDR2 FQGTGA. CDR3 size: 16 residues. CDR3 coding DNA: TGTGCCAGCAGCCCCCGACTAGCGGGAGGGTTCAATGAGCAGTTCTTC. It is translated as CASSPRLAGGFNEQFF.

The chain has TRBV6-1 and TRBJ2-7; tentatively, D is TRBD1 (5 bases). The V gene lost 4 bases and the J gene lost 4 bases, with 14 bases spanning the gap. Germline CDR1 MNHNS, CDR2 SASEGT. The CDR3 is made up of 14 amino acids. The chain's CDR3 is CASSGTRDFYEQYF. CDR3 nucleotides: TGTGCCAGCAGTGGGACAAGGGATTTTTACGAGCAGTACTTC.

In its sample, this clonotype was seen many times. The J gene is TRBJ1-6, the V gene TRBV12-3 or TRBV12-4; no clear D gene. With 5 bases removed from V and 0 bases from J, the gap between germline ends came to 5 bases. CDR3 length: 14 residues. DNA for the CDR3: TGTGCCAGCAGTCAGAGCTCCTATAATTCACCCCTCCACTTT. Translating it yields CASSQSSYNSPLHF.

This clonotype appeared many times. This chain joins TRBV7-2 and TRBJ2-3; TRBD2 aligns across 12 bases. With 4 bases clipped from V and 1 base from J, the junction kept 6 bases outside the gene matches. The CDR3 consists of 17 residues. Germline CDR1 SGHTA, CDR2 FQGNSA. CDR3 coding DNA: TGTGCCAGCAGCTCAGGACTAGCGGGAATTCGCACAGATACGCAGTATTTT. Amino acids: CASSSGLAGIRTDTQYF. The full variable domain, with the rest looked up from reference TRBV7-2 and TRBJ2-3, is GAGVSQSPSNKVTEKGKDVELRCDPISGHTALYWYRQSLGQGLEFLIYFQGNSAPDKSGLPSDRFSAERTGGSVSTLTIQRTQQEDSAVYLCASSSGLAGIRTDTQYFGPGTRLTVL.

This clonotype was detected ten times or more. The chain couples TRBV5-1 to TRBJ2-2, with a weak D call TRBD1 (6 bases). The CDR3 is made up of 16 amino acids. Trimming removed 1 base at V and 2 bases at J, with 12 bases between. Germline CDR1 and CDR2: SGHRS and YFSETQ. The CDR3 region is CASSLTGFSNTGELFF. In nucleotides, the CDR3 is TGCGCCAGCAGCTTGACAGGGTTCTCAAACACCGGGGAGCTGTTTTTT.

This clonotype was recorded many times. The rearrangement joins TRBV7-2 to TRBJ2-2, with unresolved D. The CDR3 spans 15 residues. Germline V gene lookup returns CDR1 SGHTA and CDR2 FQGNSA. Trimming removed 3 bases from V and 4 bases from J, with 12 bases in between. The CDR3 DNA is TGTGCCAGCAGCTTCAGTGGGGTCGGCACCGGGGAGCTGTTTTTT. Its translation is CASSFSGVGTGELFF. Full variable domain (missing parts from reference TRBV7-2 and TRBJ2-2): GAGVSQSPSNKVTEKGKDVELRCDPISGHTALYWYRQSLGQGLEFLIYFQGNSAPDKSGLPSDRFSAERTGGSVSTLTIQRTQQEDSAVYLCASSFSGVGTGELFFGEGSRLTVL.

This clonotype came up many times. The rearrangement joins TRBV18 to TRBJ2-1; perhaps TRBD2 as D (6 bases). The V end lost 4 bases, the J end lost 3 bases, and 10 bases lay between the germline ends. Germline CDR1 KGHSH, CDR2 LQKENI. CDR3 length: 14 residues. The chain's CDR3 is CASSQGLDYNEQFF. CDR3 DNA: TGTGCCAGCTCACAGGGACTCGACTACAATGAGCAGTTCTTC. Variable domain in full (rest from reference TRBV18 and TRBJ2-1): NAGVMQNPRHLVRRRGQEARLRCSPMKGHSHVYWYRQLPEEGLKFMVYLQKENIIDESGMPKERFSAEFPKEGPSILRIQQVVRGDSAAYFCASSQGLDYNEQFFGPGTRLTVL.

CDR3 sequence (DNA): TGTGCCAGCAGGGACAGGGGGCTCGGCACCGGGGAGCTGTTTTTT. It specifies CASRDRGLGTGELFF. The rearrangement joins TRBV12-3 or TRBV12-4 to TRBJ2-2, with 11 bases lining up with TRBD1. The V gene end was trimmed by 6 bases and the J gene end by 4 bases; junction bases not matched to a gene: 4. This CDR3 has 15 amino acids.

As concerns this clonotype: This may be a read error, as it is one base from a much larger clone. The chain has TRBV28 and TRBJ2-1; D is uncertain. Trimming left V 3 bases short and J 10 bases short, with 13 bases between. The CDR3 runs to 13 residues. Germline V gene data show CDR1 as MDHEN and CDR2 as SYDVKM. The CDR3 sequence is CASSLRQPYEQFF. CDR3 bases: TGTGCCAGCAGTTTGCGGCAGCCCTACGAGCAGTTCTTC.

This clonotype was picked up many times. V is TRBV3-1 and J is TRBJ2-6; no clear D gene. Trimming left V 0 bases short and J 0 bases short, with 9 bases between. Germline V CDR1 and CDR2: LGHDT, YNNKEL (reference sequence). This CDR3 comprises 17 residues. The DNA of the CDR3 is TGTGCCAGCAGCCAAGATGTCTGGGACTCTGGGGCCAACGTCCTGACTTTC. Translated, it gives CASSQDVWDSGANVLTF.

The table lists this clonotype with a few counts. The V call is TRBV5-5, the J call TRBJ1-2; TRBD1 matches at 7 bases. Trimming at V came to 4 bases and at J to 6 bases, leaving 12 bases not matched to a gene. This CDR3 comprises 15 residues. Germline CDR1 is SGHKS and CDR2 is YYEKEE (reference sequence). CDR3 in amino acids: CASSPDTTGTNGYTF. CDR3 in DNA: TGTGCCAGCAGCCCGGATACGACAGGGACCAATGGCTACACCTTC.

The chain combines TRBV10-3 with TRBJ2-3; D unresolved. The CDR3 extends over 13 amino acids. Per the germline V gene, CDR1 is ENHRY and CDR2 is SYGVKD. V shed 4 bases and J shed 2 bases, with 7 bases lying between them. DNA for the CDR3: TGTGCCATCAGTGCTCCGACCACAGATACGCAGTATTTT. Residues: CAISAPTTDTQYF.

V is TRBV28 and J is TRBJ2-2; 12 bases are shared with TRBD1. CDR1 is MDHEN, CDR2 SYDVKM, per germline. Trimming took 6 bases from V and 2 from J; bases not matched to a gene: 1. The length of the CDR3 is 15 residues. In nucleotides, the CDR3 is TGTGCCAGCAGGGGACAGGGGGCAAACACCGGGGAGCTGTTTTTT. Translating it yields CASRGQGANTGELFF.

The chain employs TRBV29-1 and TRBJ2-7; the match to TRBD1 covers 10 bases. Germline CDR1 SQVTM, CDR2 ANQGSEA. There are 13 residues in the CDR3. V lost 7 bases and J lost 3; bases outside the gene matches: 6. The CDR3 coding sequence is TGCAGCGCCTTGACAGGGGGCAACTACGAGCAGTACTTC. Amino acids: CSALTGGNYEQYF.